This T cell receptor (beta chain) is from a study of metastatic and nonmetastatic thyroid tumors. Study background: Repertoire comparisons spanned blood and tumor or nodule tissue from malignant and benign thyroid patients.

This clone was seen ten or more times. Antigen unknown. A much larger clone sits a single nucleotide away, making a read error possible. Germline V lookup: CDR1 GTSNPN, CDR2 SVGIG (reference sequence). CDR3 length equals 14 residues. Among the patients, none had received any treatment before thyroid surgery. Original processing methods: Between-group CDR3 differences, defined by clinicopathological status, yielded a distant-metastasis classifier for papillary thyroid cancer. TCRdb ran MiXCR on the PCR reads. None of the V and J calls come from the authors' own analysis; TCRdb made them. The top ten clones hold roughly 25% of a sample with just over 40,000 clones, around 10% of them seen once. Overall study findings and caveats: In both blood and tumor samples, TCR beta diversity was reported significantly higher for malignant than benign nodules.

This TCR was recovered from a female donor with papillary thyroid cancer or a benign thyroid nodule (not recorded which). Some clones in this sample may be carry-over from other donors' samples. The sample consisted of blood. J is TRBJ2-7 and V is TRBV30; D perhaps matches TRBD1 (6 bases). CDR3 region: CASSRQGSRYGQYF. CDR3 DNA: TGTGCCTCAAGTCGGCAGGGGTCGCGCTACGGGCAGTACTTC.